In this sample, the clone carrying this TCR beta chain turned up once. This sample is part of a study of identical twins. Template switching created a universal primer site, and the cDNA included unique molecular identifiers. TCRdb independently ran MiXCR on the 5' RACE reads; one entry per CDR3 protein. The profile shows over 550,000 distinct CDR3 sequences, about 7.6% of them singletons. V was clipped by 7 bases and J by 7 bases; unmatched bases: 7. The CDR3 has 14 amino acids. Germline values: CDR1 LNHDA, CDR2 SQIVND (reference sequence). A further study also used this sample, focusing on yellow fever vaccine responses in identical twins.

Sequencing was done on a sample of PBMCs. This chain joins TRBV19 and TRBJ1-6; 7 bases align to TRBD1. The sequence derives from a woman younger than 35 in good health. The CDR3 nucleotides are TGTGCCAGTAAGTGGGAGGGGGCGAATTCACCCCTCCACTTT. Translation gives CASKWEGANSPLHF. Combining the CDR3 with reference TRBV19 and TRBJ1-6 gives the whole variable domain DGGITQSPKYLFRKEGQNVTLSCEQNLNHDAMYWYRQDPGQGLRLIYYSQIVNDFQKGDIAEGYSVSREKKESFPLTVTSAQKNPTAFYLCASKWEGANSPLHFGNGTRLTVT.